The 16 T cell receptor beta chains reported below all come from one sample, sequenced in a study of T cells in tuberculosis. Only in-frame clones appear in the TCRdb table, and some are missing; sequencing was by immunoSEQ multiplex PCR. The sample lists just under 45,000 clones; approximately 94% were seen once. Material for sequencing was PBMCs. The receptors shown here come from a donor aged 10 to 29 with latent tuberculosis or without tuberculosis infection. Some clones in this sample may be carry-over from other donors' samples.

The chain couples TRBV28 to TRBJ1-1; weak D call: TRBD1 (6 bases). Germline V gene data show CDR1 as MDHEN and CDR2 as SYDVKM. The CDR3 totals 12 residues. Deletions cut 6 bases from V and 5 bases from J, with 10 bases between. CDR3 sequence (DNA): TGTGCCAGCAGGGACAGAGGAACTGAAGCTTTCTTT. Its translation: CASRDRGTEAFF. Full variable domain (rest looked up from reference TRBV28 and TRBJ1-1): DVKVTQSSRYLVKRTGEKVFLECVQDMDHENMFWYRQDPGLGLRLIYFSYDVKMKEKGDIPEGYSVSREKKERFSLILESASTNQTSMYLCASRDRGTEAFFGQGTRLTVV.

The rearrangement links TRBV27 to TRBJ2-2, with D perhaps TRBD1 (7 bases). V shed 8 bases and J shed 7 bases, with 14 bases lying between them. The CDR3 is made up of 13 amino acids. Per the germline V gene, CDR1 is MNHEY and CDR2 is SMNVEV (reference sequence). The CDR3 DNA reads as TGTGCCAGCCGACCCAGGGGGGACGGGGAGCTGTTTTTT. This codes for CASRPRGDGELFF.

This chain links TRBV5-5 with TRBJ1-2; 7 bases are shared with TRBD1. V lost 4 bases and J lost 7; bases outside the gene matches: 10. The length of the CDR3 is 14 residues. Germline V lookup: CDR1 SGHKS, CDR2 YYEKEE (reference sequence). Here the CDR3 reads CASSKELAGGGYTF. Here the CDR3 DNA reads TGTGCCAGCAGCAAGGAGTTGGCAGGGGGTGGCTACACCTTC.

The V call is TRBV29-1, the J call TRBJ2-3, with 7 bases identical to TRBD2. Trimming took 3 bases from V and 9 from J; bases not matched to a gene: 9. CDR3 size: 13 residues. In germline, CDR1 is SQVTM, CDR2 ANQGSEA. The CDR3 sequence: CSVEKAGAGTQYF. DNA for the CDR3: TGCAGCGTTGAGAAGGCGGGAGCGGGGACGCAGTATTTT.

V usage is TRBV29-1 and J usage is TRBJ2-5, with D perhaps TRBD1 (6 bases). The CDR3 loop spans 13 amino acids. From germline, CDR1 is SQVTM and CDR2 ANQGSEA. Trimming shortened V by 3 bases and J by 3 bases, and 11 bases separated the two germline ends. The CDR3 DNA reads TGCAGCGTTGAGGGACATCTAAAAGAGACCCAGTACTTC. Its translation is CSVEGHLKETQYF.

CDR3 loop: CASASFAGAPGELFF. The CDR3 bases are TGTGCCAGCGCCTCATTCGCAGGGGCCCCCGGGGAGCTGTTTTTT. V is TRBV9 and J is TRBJ2-2, with a tentative D call TRBD1 (6 bases). The CDR3 extends over 15 amino acids. The V end lost 7 bases, the J end lost 6 bases, and 19 bases lay between the germline ends. Germline CDR1 is SGDLS and CDR2 is YYNGEE. The variable domain in full, with the rest retrieved from reference TRBV9 and TRBJ2-2, is DSGVTQTPKHLITATGQRVTLRCSPRSGDLSVYWYQQSLDQGLQFLIQYYNGEERAKGNILERFSAQQFPDLHSELNLSSLELGDSALYFCASASFAGAPGELFFGEGSRLTVL.

This chain joins TRBV11-1 and TRBJ2-5; D gene ambiguous. Germline assignment: CDR1 SGHAT and CDR2 FQDESV (reference sequence). This CDR3 comprises 14 residues. V shed 1 base and J shed 2 bases, with 8 bases lying between them. The CDR3 loop is CASSLGWQQETQYF. CDR3 nucleotides: TGTGCCAGCAGCTTAGGTTGGCAGCAAGAGACCCAGTACTTC.

This chain connects TRBV11-2 to TRBJ1-2; 8 bases are a match to TRBD1. The CDR3 totals 19 residues. With 5 bases clipped from V and 4 bases from J, the junction kept 21 bases outside the gene matches. The germline gives CDR1 SGHAT, CDR2 FQNNGV. The CDR3 region is CASSPSPGQVLSGPYGYTF. In DNA, the CDR3 is TGTGCCAGCAGCCCCAGTCCGGGACAGGTCTTATCCGGTCCCTATGGCTACACCTTC.

V gene TRBV9 combines with J gene TRBJ1-1; D is possibly TRBD1 (5 bases). The V gene lost 3 bases and the J gene lost 2 bases, with 8 bases spanning the gap. This CDR3 has 13 amino acids. Germline assignment: CDR1 SGDLS and CDR2 YYNGEE. The CDR3, as DNA: TGTGCCAGCAGCGGGACAACAAACACTGAAGCTTTCTTT. It encodes CASSGTTNTEAFF.

This sequence joins TRBV27 and TRBJ2-7; TRBD1 is a possible D gene (7 bases). V was cut by 11 bases and J by 4 bases, with 21 bases left in between. Germline V gene lookup returns CDR1 MNHEY and CDR2 SMNVEV (reference sequence). The length of the CDR3 is 14 residues. CDR3 in amino acids: CASYPAGGGYEQYF. CDR3 in DNA: TGTGCCTCTTACCCGGCAGGGGGAGGATACGAGCAGTACTTC.

V usage is TRBV5-1 and J usage is TRBJ2-2; 11 bases are shared with TRBD1. Germline lookup yields CDR1 SGHRS and CDR2 YFSETQ. With V trimmed by 2 bases and J by 2 bases, 2 bases remained unmatched. CDR3 size: 16 residues. CDR3 protein: CASSFGTGGNTGELFF. The CDR3, as DNA: TGCGCCAGCAGCTTCGGGACAGGGGGTAACACCGGGGAGCTGTTTTTT.

V gene TRBV28 combines with J gene TRBJ2-1; 7 bases map to TRBD2. This CDR3 comprises 16 residues. V shed 1 base and J 4 bases; nucleotides not matched to a gene: 7. CDR1 and CDR2 (germline): MDHEN, SYDVKM. DNA for the CDR3: TGTGCCAGCAGTTTATTTCCTAGCGGAGAGTACAATGAGCAGTTCTTC. It codes for CASSLFPSGEYNEQFF. The variable domain in full, with the rest retrieved from reference TRBV28 and TRBJ2-1, is DVKVTQSSRYLVKRTGEKVFLECVQDMDHENMFWYRQDPGLGLRLIYFSYDVKMKEKGDIPEGYSVSREKKERFSLILESASTNQTSMYLCASSLFPSGEYNEQFFGPGTRLTVL.

The chain is built from TRBV7-2 and TRBJ2-7, with 11 bases aligning to TRBD2. Trimming removed 5 bases from V and 3 bases from J; junction bases left unmatched: 6. Germline CDR1 and CDR2: SGHTA and FQGNSA. The length of the CDR3 is 15 residues. The CDR3 sequence is CASSLLAGGFYEQYF. The CDR3 region has the DNA TGTGCCAGCAGCCTCCTAGCGGGAGGATTCTACGAGCAGTACTTC.

J is TRBJ2-7 and V is TRBV7-9, with 10 bases that match TRBD2. Germline V gene lookup returns CDR1 SEHNR and CDR2 FQNEAQ (reference sequence). The CDR3 extends over 15 amino acids. V lost 5 bases and J lost 7; bases outside the gene matches: 11. CDR3: CASSGRTSGAEEQYF. The CDR3 coding sequence is TGTGCCAGCAGCGGACGGACTAGCGGAGCCGAAGAGCAGTACTTC.

This chain connects TRBV11-2 to TRBJ1-1, with 9 bases that match TRBD1. V shed 5 bases, J shed 7 bases, and the junction held 11 bases outside the gene matches. Germline CDR1 SGHAT, CDR2 FQNNGV. This CDR3 is 15 amino acids long. DNA of the CDR3: TGTGCCAGCAGCCCCTTAGGCCCGGGACAGGGTGAAGCTTTCTTT. Its translation: CASSPLGPGQGEAFF.

This clone has a single count. The V call is TRBV19, the J call TRBJ2-1, with TRBD2 identical over 8 bases. The CDR3 runs to 15 residues. The junction had 12 bases not matched to a gene; V was cut back by 5 bases and J by 9 bases. Germline loops: CDR1 LNHDA, CDR2 SQIVND (reference sequence). In DNA form, the CDR3 reads TGTGCCAGTAGTGTCGCCGGGACTAGAGGCGGTGAGCAGTTCTTC. As protein: CASSVAGTRGGEQFF.